The source of this TCR beta chain is a study of T cells after yellow fever vaccination. Germline trimming cut 5 bases from V and 9 bases from J; bases unmatched to any gene: 5. Germline V gene data show CDR1 as DFQATT and CDR2 as SNEGSKA (reference sequence). The CDR3 has 13 amino acids. Via MiXCR, TCRdb re-called the 5' RACE reads, giving one row per CDR3 protein. The table shows roughly 300,000 distinct CDR3 sequences, with around 7% occurring only once. The sequence derives from a man younger than 30 who received the YFV17D yellow fever vaccine. Sample: PBMCs, taken 35 to 50 days after the first yellow fever vaccination. The chain joins TRBV20-1 to TRBJ1-6; TRBD1 matches at 9 bases. CDR3 DNA: TGCAGTGCTGATGACAGGGGGGGTTCACCCCTCCACTTT. Translated: CSADDRGGSPLHF.